The 28 T cell receptor beta chains listed next were all sequenced from one sample in a study of PD-L1 blockade in urothelial cancer. Assay used: immunoSEQ multiplex PCR; TCRdb lists only in-frame clones, some missing. This repertoire shows just under 45,000 clones, approximately 90% found once; its top ten account for less than 15%. Sequencing used PBMCs, obtained around atezolizumab (anti-PD-L1) treatment. The receptors were sampled from a woman aged 60-75 years with urothelial cancer.

This clone was observed a single time. The chain is built from TRBV18 and TRBJ2-1, with 7 nucleotides matching TRBD1. V trimming: 0 bases; J trimming: 10 bases; junction bases outside the gene matches: 9. The CDR3 length is 15 residues. Germline V gene lookup returns CDR1 KGHSH and CDR2 LQKENI. The CDR3 loop is CASSPPPRTGVEQFF. The CDR3 coding sequence is TGTGCCAGCTCACCACCGCCGAGGACAGGAGTCGAGCAGTTCTTC.

The V and J genes are TRBV19 and TRBJ1-5; maybe TRBD1 (5 bases). The CDR3 loop spans 15 amino acids. The V gene's germline CDR1 is LNHDA and CDR2 SQIVND (reference sequence). Trimming took 5 bases from V and 0 from J, leaving 11 bases between them. The CDR3 protein is CASSRGSNSNQPQHF. The CDR3 DNA follows: TGTGCCAGTAGTCGGGGGTCTAATAGCAATCAGCCCCAGCATTTT.

This clone has just a few counts. The chain carries TRBV7-2 and TRBJ1-4; 10 positions match TRBD1. The CDR3 sequence is 16 residues long. The junction had 5 bases not matched to a gene; V was cut back by 2 bases and J by 5 bases. Germline V gene sequence: CDR1 SGHTA, CDR2 FQGNSA. This CDR3 is CASSLTGQGVNEKLFF. The CDR3 region has the DNA TGTGCCAGCAGCTTAACTGGACAGGGGGTAAATGAAAAACTGTTTTTT.

This clone appeared once. The V call is TRBV15, the J call TRBJ2-3, with a tentative D call TRBD2 (5 bases). Trimming shortened V by 5 bases and J by 2 bases, and 17 bases separated the two germline ends. The CDR3 covers 16 residues. Germline lookup yields CDR1 LNHNV and CDR2 YYDKDF (reference sequence). CDR3 nucleotide sequence: TGTGCCACCAGCGAGCGGCAAGGACTTCTCACAGATACGCAGTATTTT. As protein: CATSERQGLLTDTQYF.

The chain couples TRBV7-9 to TRBJ2-3, with D perhaps matching TRBD2 (5 bases). Deletions cut 4 bases from V and 0 bases from J, with 11 bases between. From germline, CDR1 is SEHNR and CDR2 FQNEAQ (reference sequence). The CDR3 is 15 residues long. The CDR3 reads CASSSGIASTDTQYF. The CDR3 DNA follows: TGTGCCAGCAGCTCCGGGATTGCCAGCACAGATACGCAGTATTTT.

The chain uses TRBV5-4 and TRBJ2-1, with TRBD2 matching over 9 bases. The V gene's germline CDR1 is SGHNT and CDR2 YYREEE (reference sequence). This CDR3 has 15 residues. The V gene end was trimmed by 3 bases and the J gene end by 9 bases; junction bases not matched to a gene: 10. DNA of the CDR3: TGTGCCAGCAGCTCGGGACTAGCCCAAGGTAGTGAGCAGTTCTTC. Its protein product is CASSSGLAQGSEQFF.

The V and J genes are TRBV19 and TRBJ2-7; 10 bases line up with TRBD2. CDR1 is LNHDA, CDR2 SQIVND, per germline (reference sequence). This CDR3 contains 16 residues. V was pared by 5 bases and J by 0 bases, with 7 bases of the junction left unmatched. The DNA for the CDR3 is TGTGCCAGTAGTTCTCAGCGGGAGGGGCGCTCCTACGAGCAGTACTTC. This gives the protein CASSSQREGRSYEQYF.

The chain uses TRBV7-3 and TRBJ2-2; 8 nucleotides line up with TRBD1. The CDR3 loop spans 14 amino acids. CDR1 and CDR2 from the germline V gene are SGHTA and FQGTGA. Trimming removed 4 bases from V and 5 bases from J; junction bases left unmatched: 3. The CDR3: CASSWTGRTGELFF. CDR3 nucleotide sequence: TGTGCCAGCAGCTGGACAGGGAGAACCGGGGAGCTGTTTTTT.

This rearrangement joins TRBV7-8 to TRBJ2-1; TRBD2 aligns across 7 bases. V dropped 3 bases and J dropped 2; count of bases not matched to a gene: 4. This CDR3 has 15 residues. The germline gives CDR1 SGHVS, CDR2 FQNEAQ. The CDR3 region has the DNA TGTGCCAGCAGCTTCAGCGGGACGCCCTACAATGAGCAGTTCTTC. Protein sequence: CASSFSGTPYNEQFF.

V is TRBV6-1 and J is TRBJ2-7; 7 bases are shared with TRBD2. The V and J ends lost 3 bases and 4 bases, in that order; junction bases with no gene match: 6. The CDR3 totals 14 residues. Per the germline V gene, CDR1 is MNHNS and CDR2 is SASEGT. CDR3 in amino acids: CASSEYWEGYEQYF. Written as DNA, the CDR3 is TGTGCCAGCAGTGAGTATTGGGAGGGTTACGAGCAGTACTTC.

The chain carries TRBV6-1 and TRBJ1-5; D call uncertain. Germline-derived CDR1 and CDR2 are MNHNS and SASEGT. V was pared by 2 bases and J by 5 bases, with 7 bases between. The CDR3 sequence is 13 residues long. In DNA, the CDR3 is TGTGCCAGCAGTGAATCGGACTATCAGCCCCAGCATTTT. As protein: CASSESDYQPQHF.

The V gene is TRBV27, the J gene TRBJ1-2; D might be TRBD1 (5 bases). CDR1 and CDR2 from the germline V gene are MNHEY and SMNVEV (reference sequence). Trimming cost V 10 bases and J 1 base, with 13 bases left between them. The CDR3 covers 13 residues. Here the CDR3 reads CATAQGHNYGYTF. The DNA for the CDR3 is TGTGCCACCGCCCAGGGTCATAACTATGGCTACACCTTC.

V is TRBV7-2 and J is TRBJ2-3; 9 nucleotides match TRBD2. Germline V gives CDR1 SGHTA, CDR2 FQGNSA. The junction had 6 bases not matched to a gene; V was cut back by 5 bases and J by 6 bases. The CDR3 runs 14 residues. CDR3 bases: TGTGCCAGCAGCCTGAGCGGGAGGATGGATACGCAGTATTTT. It yields the protein CASSLSGRMDTQYF. The full variable domain, in which reference TRBV7-2 and TRBJ2-3 provide the parts outside the CDR3, is GAGVSQSPSNKVTEKGKDVELRCDPISGHTALYWYRQSLGQGLEFLIYFQGNSAPDKSGLPSDRFSAERTGGSVSTLTIQRTQQEDSAVYLCASSLSGRMDTQYFGPGTRLTVL.

The chain has TRBV10-3 and TRBJ2-2, with TRBD1 as a possible D gene (5 bases). CDR3 length: 14 residues. V lost 3 bases and J 3 bases, leaving 8 bases between the germline ends. The germline V gene encodes CDR1 ENHRY and CDR2 SYGVKD. CDR3 DNA: TGTGCCATCAGTGACACAGGTTACACCGGGGAGCTGTTTTTT. Amino acids: CAISDTGYTGELFF.

The chain joins TRBV4-2 to TRBJ2-7; 8 positions match TRBD2. V lost 4 bases and J lost 1; bases outside the gene matches: 15. This CDR3 contains 18 residues. The germline gives CDR1 LGHNA, CDR2 YNFKEQ. The CDR3 DNA sequence: TGTGCCAGCAGCCTATCGATCCCACAGCGGGGGTCATCCTACGAGCAGTACTTC. Protein sequence: CASSLSIPQRGSSYEQYF.

The V gene is TRBV5-1, the J gene TRBJ2-3; 10 positions agree with TRBD2. Germline CDR1 SGHRS, CDR2 YFSETQ. V was pared by 4 bases and J by 2 bases, with 10 bases of the junction left unmatched. The CDR3 is 17 residues long. CDR3 coding DNA: TGCGCCAGCAGCCCCAGAGGTAGCGGGAGGCTCACAGATACGCAGTATTTT. Its translation: CASSPRGSGRLTDTQYF.

The rearrangement uses TRBV6-5 and TRBJ2-3; 7 positions match TRBD2. CDR1 is MNHEY, CDR2 SVGAGI, per germline. V trimming: 8 bases; J trimming: 2 bases; junction bases outside the gene matches: 7. This CDR3 is 14 amino acids long. The CDR3 spells CASLRGSVTDTQYF. The CDR3, as DNA: TGTGCCAGCTTACGCGGGAGCGTCACAGATACGCAGTATTTT.

The chain links TRBV6-6 to TRBJ2-2; 7 nucleotides align to TRBD1. This CDR3 region has 14 residues. Germline V gene data show CDR1 as MNHNY and CDR2 as SVGAGI (reference sequence). With V trimmed by 11 bases and J by 0 bases, 6 bases remained unmatched. CDR3 nucleotides: TGTGCCGGGACAGAAACTTCGAACACCGGGGAGCTGTTTTTT. It encodes CAGTETSNTGELFF.

The chain combines TRBV19 with TRBJ2-7; 13 bases map to TRBD2. J was trimmed by 3 bases and V by 6 bases; bases with no gene match: 2. Germline values: CDR1 LNHDA, CDR2 SQIVND (reference sequence). This CDR3 has 14 residues. The CDR3 DNA reads as TGTGCCAGTAGCGGGACTAGCGGGGACTACGAGCAGTACTTC. Its translation is CASSGTSGDYEQYF.

V and J are TRBV18 and TRBJ2-2; the match to TRBD1 covers 7 bases. The germline V gene has CDR1 KGHSH and CDR2 LQKENI. The CDR3 spans 15 residues. With V trimmed by 6 bases and J by 0 bases, 4 bases remained unmatched. CDR3 protein: CASSTQGANTGELFF. DNA of the CDR3: TGTGCCAGCTCTACCCAGGGGGCGAACACCGGGGAGCTGTTTTTT. The full variable domain, rest sourced from reference TRBV18 and TRBJ2-2, is NAGVMQNPRHLVRRRGQEARLRCSPMKGHSHVYWYRQLPEEGLKFMVYLQKENIIDESGMPKERFSAEFPKEGPSILRIQQVVRGDSAAYFCASSTQGANTGELFFGEGSRLTVL.

The CDR3 here is CASSEVRGLTEAFF. Here the CDR3 DNA reads TGTGCCAGCAGTGAGGTTAGGGGTTTGACTGAAGCTTTCTTT. The chain employs TRBV2 and TRBJ1-1; a weak D match, TRBD1 (5 bases). V was shortened by 3 bases and J by 5 bases, with 13 bases between the two germline ends. The CDR3 runs to 14 residues. Germline CDR1 reads SNHLY; CDR2 reads FYNNEI. The variable domain in full, with the rest retrieved from reference TRBV2 and TRBJ1-1, is EPEVTQTPSHQVTQMGQEVILRCVPISNHLYFYWYRQILGQKVEFLVSFYNNEISEKSEIFDDQFSVERPDGSNFTLKIRSTKLEDSAMYFCASSEVRGLTEAFFGQGTRLTVV.

The chain combines TRBV7-3 with TRBJ2-5; possible D gene TRBD2, 5 bases. CDR1 is SGHTA and CDR2 is FQGTGA in the germline V gene. Trimming shortened V by 4 bases and J by 2 bases, and 14 bases separated the two germline ends. The CDR3 length is 15 residues. The CDR3 region is CASSSWELTQETQYF. For the CDR3, the DNA is TGTGCCAGCAGCTCATGGGAGCTGACACAAGAGACCCAGTACTTC. Drawing the rest from reference TRBV7-3 and TRBJ2-5, the complete variable domain is GAGVSQTPSNKVTEKGKYVELRCDPISGHTALYWYRQSLGQGPEFLIYFQGTGAADDSGLPNDRFFAVRPEGSVSTLKIQRTERGDSAVYLCASSSWELTQETQYFGPGTRLLVL.

The chain links TRBV10-1 to TRBJ2-3; 9 bases match TRBD1. CDR1 and CDR2 (germline): WNHNN, SYGVQD (reference sequence). CDR3 length: 16 residues. Unmatched junction bases numbered 5, after V lost 0 bases and J lost 4 bases. The DNA of the CDR3 is TGCGCCAGCAGTGAGTCGGGGACAGGGTCCCCAGATACGCAGTATTTT. It codes for CASSESGTGSPDTQYF.

The rearrangement links TRBV27 to TRBJ2-6, with D hard to call. V was clipped by 8 bases and J by 4 bases, with 6 bases between them. The CDR3 is made up of 12 amino acids. Germline V CDR1 and CDR2: MNHEY, SMNVEV (reference sequence). The CDR3 spells CASGQGANVLTF. The CDR3 coding sequence is TGTGCCAGCGGTCAGGGGGCCAACGTCCTGACTTTC.

This clone was recorded once. The chain joins TRBV6-1 to TRBJ1-4; D is undetermined. There are 12 residues in the CDR3. V was clipped by 0 bases and J by 8 bases, with 4 bases between them. The germline gives CDR1 MNHNS, CDR2 SASEGT. Here the CDR3 reads CASSEAREKLFF. Here the CDR3 DNA reads TGTGCCAGCAGTGAAGCGAGGGAAAAACTGTTTTTT.

CDR3 in DNA: TGTGCCAGCAGCGTAGACCAGGGTGGATACGAGCAGTACTTC. This gives the protein CASSVDQGGYEQYF. The chain carries TRBV9 and TRBJ2-7, with a possible D match to TRBD1 (5 bases). The germline CDR1 and CDR2 sequences are SGDLS and YYNGEE. V gave up 0 bases and J gave up 4 bases, with 11 bases separating them. The CDR3 runs 14 residues.

The chain carries TRBV15 and TRBJ2-7; tentatively, D is TRBD1 (5 bases). Deletions cut 0 bases from V and 1 base from J, with 28 bases between. Germline V gene sequence: CDR1 LNHNV, CDR2 YYDKDF (reference sequence). The CDR3 covers 21 residues. The CDR3 DNA follows: TGTGCCACCAGCAGAGATTGGACATTTTCCGAAGCGACCAGTTTTTCCTACGAGCAGTACTTC. This encodes CATSRDWTFSEATSFSYEQYF.

V is TRBV10-2 and J is TRBJ2-5; D perhaps matches TRBD1 (6 bases). Per germline, CDR1 WSHSY and CDR2 SAAADI. This CDR3 has 13 residues. Trimming removed 8 bases at V and 3 bases at J, with 13 bases between. The CDR3 DNA reads as TGCGCCAGCGCTAGCCGGGACAAAGAGACCCAGTACTTC. Translation gives CASASRDKETQYF.